This is a list of T cell receptor beta chains from one sample in a study of shared clonotypes between healthy human individuals. Data came from immunoSEQ multiplex PCR; TCRdb stores just in-frame clones and leaves some out. The data contain 2 million to 2.5 million clones, roughly 93% of them singletons. Sequenced input: naive CD4+ T cells from PBMCs. These receptors came from a man younger than 35 in good health. Some clones in this sample may be carry-over from other donors' samples. CDR3s include the opening cysteine and the closing phenylalanine or tryptophan. A D gene is named only where the DNA matches it firmly. Only some rows state a clone size, as once, few, many or a class for expanded clones.

v_call: TRBV28
j_call: TRBJ1-1
d_call: NA
clone_size: NA
cdr3_aa: CASSLIKGWGTEAFF
cdr3_nt: TGTGCCAGCAGTTTAATAAAGGGGTGGGGCACTGAAGCTTTCTTT

v_call: TRBV25-1
j_call: TRBJ1-4
d_call: TRBD1
clone_size: NA
cdr3_aa: CASSTYRGPNEKLFF
cdr3_nt: TGTGCCAGCAGTACATACAGGGGGCCTAATGAAAAACTGTTTTTT

v_call: TRBV19
j_call: TRBJ1-1
d_call: TRBD1
clone_size: NA
cdr3_aa: CASSIRDRGMNTEAFF
cdr3_nt: TGTGCCAGTAGTATCCGGGACAGGGGGATGAACACTGAAGCTTTCTTT

v_call: TRBV5-5
j_call: TRBJ1-2
d_call: NA
clone_size: NA
cdr3_aa: CASSLGPQGDYGYTF
cdr3_nt: TGTGCCAGCAGCTTGGGCCCCCAGGGCGACTATGGCTACACCTTC

v_call: TRBV14
j_call: TRBJ2-1
d_call: TRBD2
clone_size: NA
cdr3_aa: CASSQGGLGRSRFF
cdr3_nt: TGTGCCAGCAGCCAAGGGGGACTAGGGCGGAGTCGGTTCTTC

v_call: TRBV28
j_call: TRBJ2-2
d_call: NA
clone_size: NA
cdr3_aa: CASSLRQPNSELFF
cdr3_nt: TGTGCCAGCAGTTTGAGACAACCTAACTCCGAGCTGTTTTTT

v_call: TRBV6-5
j_call: TRBJ2-6
d_call: NA
clone_size: NA
cdr3_aa: CASSQGGGANVLTF
cdr3_nt: TGTGCCAGCAGCCAGGGTGGGGGGGCCAACGTCCTGACTTTC

v_call: TRBV9
j_call: TRBJ2-3
d_call: NA
clone_size: NA
cdr3_aa: CASSVYRQSTDTQYF
cdr3_nt: TGTGCCAGCAGCGTCTACAGGCAGAGCACAGATACGCAGTATTTT

v_call: TRBV7-2
j_call: TRBJ2-1
d_call: NA
clone_size: NA
cdr3_aa: CASSLDSLGQFF
cdr3_nt: TGTGCCAGCAGCTTAGACAGCCTCGGGCAGTTCTTC

v_call: TRBV7-3
j_call: TRBJ2-1
d_call: NA
clone_size: NA
cdr3_aa: CASSLGQPNEQFF
cdr3_nt: TGTGCCAGCAGCTTGGGGCAGCCTAATGAGCAGTTCTTC

v_call: TRBV5-1
j_call: TRBJ2-2
d_call: NA
clone_size: NA
cdr3_aa: CASSSGVSQNTGELFF
cdr3_nt: TGCGCCAGCAGCTCGGGCGTCTCGCAGAACACCGGGGAGCTGTTTTTT

v_call: TRBV27
j_call: TRBJ1-5
d_call: NA
clone_size: NA
cdr3_aa: CASSRLQGYNQPQHF
cdr3_nt: TGTGCCAGCAGTCGACTTCAGGGTTACAATCAGCCCCAGCATTTT

v_call: TRBV11-2
j_call: TRBJ1-1
d_call: NA
clone_size: NA
cdr3_aa: CASSPRGRATEAFF
cdr3_nt: TGTGCCAGCAGCCCGCGAGGAAGGGCGACTGAAGCTTTCTTT

v_call: TRBV5-1
j_call: TRBJ2-7
d_call: TRBD1
clone_size: NA
cdr3_aa: CASSAGTGVSYEQYF
cdr3_nt: TGCGCCAGCAGCGCCGGGACAGGGGTCTCCTACGAGCAGTACTTC

v_call: TRBV9
j_call: TRBJ2-7
d_call: TRBD2
clone_size: NA
cdr3_aa: CASSPTGLASYEQYF
cdr3_nt: TGTGCCAGCAGCCCAACCGGACTAGCGAGCTACGAGCAGTACTTC

v_call: TRBV5-1
j_call: TRBJ2-1
d_call: TRBD2
clone_size: NA
cdr3_aa: CASIRTSGRGEQFF
cdr3_nt: TGCGCCAGCATCCGGACTAGCGGGAGGGGGGAGCAGTTCTTC

v_call: TRBV7-9
j_call: TRBJ2-2
d_call: NA
clone_size: NA
cdr3_aa: CASSSYRDRNTGELFF
cdr3_nt: TGTGCCAGCAGCTCATACAGGGACCGTAACACCGGGGAGCTGTTTTTT

v_call: TRBV7-2
j_call: TRBJ2-3
d_call: NA
clone_size: NA
cdr3_aa: CASSAAQRRPDTQYF
cdr3_nt: TGTGCCAGCAGCGCGGCTCAGCGCCGGCCAGATACGCAGTATTTT

v_call: TRBV10-3
j_call: TRBJ1-2
d_call: NA
clone_size: NA
cdr3_aa: CAITGVGDGYTF
cdr3_nt: TGTGCCATAACGGGCGTCGGGGACGGCTACACCTTC

v_call: TRBV27
j_call: TRBJ2-2
d_call: TRBD1
clone_size: NA
cdr3_aa: CASRPILGGQDLRANTGELFF
cdr3_nt: TGTGCCAGCAGGCCAATATTAGGGGGACAGGATTTAAGAGCGAACACCGGGGAGCTGTTTTTT

v_call: TRBV5-6
j_call: TRBJ2-3
d_call: NA
clone_size: once
cdr3_aa: CASSSYKMDEEFADTQYF
cdr3_nt: TGTGCCAGCAGCTCCTACAAGATGGACGAGGAATTTGCAGATACGCAGTATTTT

v_call: TRBV6-1
j_call: TRBJ2-1
d_call: NA
clone_size: NA
cdr3_aa: CASSAAVTSYNEQFF
cdr3_nt: TGTGCCAGCAGTGCCGCGGTTACGTCCTACAATGAGCAGTTCTTC

v_call: TRBV18
j_call: TRBJ2-1
d_call: TRBD2
clone_size: NA
cdr3_aa: CASSPILAELNNEQFF
cdr3_nt: TGTGCCAGCTCACCTATACTAGCGGAACTCAACAATGAGCAGTTCTTC

v_call: TRBV7-7
j_call: TRBJ2-5
d_call: NA
clone_size: once
cdr3_aa: CASSLGSPQETQYF
cdr3_nt: TGTGCCAGCAGTTTGGGTTCGCCCCAAGAGACCCAGTACTTC

v_call: TRBV4-1
j_call: TRBJ1-2
d_call: NA
clone_size: NA
cdr3_aa: CASSQDSADGYTF
cdr3_nt: TGCGCCAGCAGCCAAGATTCGGCAGATGGCTACACCTTC

v_call: TRBV28
j_call: TRBJ1-2
d_call: TRBD1
clone_size: NA
cdr3_aa: CASSNRDRVRGYTF
cdr3_nt: TGTGCCAGCAGTAACCGGGACAGGGTACGCGGCTACACCTTC

v_call: TRBV28
j_call: TRBJ2-5
d_call: TRBD2
clone_size: once
cdr3_aa: CAWSGGALETQYF
cdr3_nt: TGTGCCTGGAGCGGGGGGGCGTTGGAGACCCAGTACTTC

v_call: TRBV6-6
j_call: TRBJ1-5
d_call: TRBD1
clone_size: NA
cdr3_aa: CASSWGTGGNQPQHF
cdr3_nt: TGTGCCAGCAGCTGGGGGACAGGAGGAAATCAGCCCCAGCATTTT

v_call: TRBV27
j_call: TRBJ2-3
d_call: TRBD2
clone_size: NA
cdr3_aa: CASSSRAGVPDTQYF
cdr3_nt: TGTGCCAGCAGCTCCAGGGCGGGAGTCCCAGATACGCAGTATTTT

v_call: TRBV2
j_call: TRBJ1-2
d_call: NA
clone_size: NA
cdr3_aa: CASSSSGENYGYTF
cdr3_nt: TGTGCCAGCAGTTCCTCAGGGGAGAACTATGGCTACACCTTC

v_call: TRBV7-2
j_call: TRBJ2-2
d_call: NA
clone_size: NA
cdr3_aa: CASSLLASSPLGELFF
cdr3_nt: TGTGCCAGCAGCCTGCTAGCTAGCAGTCCGCTCGGGGAGCTGTTTTTT

v_call: TRBV4-2
j_call: TRBJ2-1
d_call: TRBD2
clone_size: NA
cdr3_aa: CASSQVQQREIYNEQFF
cdr3_nt: TGTGCCAGCAGCCAAGTACAACAGCGGGAGATCTACAATGAGCAGTTCTTC

v_call: TRBV9
j_call: TRBJ2-2
d_call: TRBD2
clone_size: NA
cdr3_aa: CASSGEAGGVTGELFF
cdr3_nt: TGTGCCAGCAGCGGGGAAGCGGGAGGGGTAACCGGGGAGCTGTTTTTT

v_call: TRBV5-1
j_call: TRBJ1-5
d_call: NA
clone_size: NA
cdr3_aa: CASSLGDRGNQPQHF
cdr3_nt: TGCGCCAGCAGCTTGGGGGACCGGGGCAATCAGCCCCAGCATTTT

v_call: TRBV2
j_call: TRBJ2-7
d_call: NA
clone_size: NA
cdr3_aa: CASSEASPLKPYF
cdr3_nt: TGTGCCAGCAGTGAAGCCTCTCCCCTAAAGCCGTACTTC

v_call: TRBV6-1
j_call: TRBJ2-1
d_call: NA
clone_size: NA
cdr3_aa: CASTPRVENEQFF
cdr3_nt: TGTGCCAGCACCCCAAGGGTCGAGAATGAGCAGTTCTTC

v_call: TRBV28
j_call: TRBJ2-1
d_call: TRBD2
clone_size: NA
cdr3_aa: CASKLAGGYNEQFF
cdr3_nt: TGTGCCAGCAAACTAGCGGGAGGCTACAATGAGCAGTTCTTC

v_call: TRBV4-2
j_call: TRBJ1-2
d_call: NA
clone_size: NA
cdr3_aa: CASSQDFYGYTF
cdr3_nt: TGTGCCAGCAGCCAAGATTTTTATGGCTACACCTTC

v_call: TRBV28
j_call: TRBJ2-2
d_call: NA
clone_size: NA
cdr3_aa: CASSFSGRGTGELFF
cdr3_nt: TGTGCCAGCAGTTTTTCGGGCAGGGGCACCGGGGAGCTGTTTTTT

v_call: TRBV18
j_call: TRBJ2-2
d_call: NA
clone_size: NA
cdr3_aa: CASSQGQNTGELFF
cdr3_nt: TGTGCCAGCTCTCAGGGACAGAACACCGGGGAGCTGTTTTTT

v_call: TRBV27
j_call: TRBJ1-5
d_call: NA
clone_size: NA
cdr3_aa: CASSPGENRPQHF
cdr3_nt: TGTGCCAGCAGCCCAGGGGAAAATCGGCCCCAGCATTTT

v_call: TRBV6-6
j_call: TRBJ1-6
d_call: NA
clone_size: NA
cdr3_aa: CASSYRGSVGNSPLHF
cdr3_nt: TGTGCCAGCAGTTACCGGGGTTCGGTAGGAAATTCACCCCTCCACTTT

v_call: TRBV30
j_call: TRBJ2-7
d_call: TRBD1
clone_size: NA
cdr3_aa: CAWRGTGQGHEQYF
cdr3_nt: TGTGCCTGGAGGGGGACAGGCCAGGGCCACGAGCAGTACTTC

v_call: TRBV9
j_call: TRBJ2-2
d_call: NA
clone_size: NA
cdr3_aa: CASSVAGGELFF
cdr3_nt: TGTGCCAGCAGCGTAGCTGGCGGGGAGCTGTTTTTT

v_call: TRBV27
j_call: TRBJ1-5
d_call: NA
clone_size: NA
cdr3_aa: CASSLKTAREPQHF
cdr3_nt: TGTGCCAGCAGTTTGAAGACCGCGAGGGAGCCCCAGCATTTT

v_call: TRBV28
j_call: TRBJ2-3
d_call: TRBD2
clone_size: NA
cdr3_aa: CASSLIRLAGLVADTQYF
cdr3_nt: TGTGCCAGCAGTTTGATTAGACTAGCGGGACTGGTCGCAGATACGCAGTATTTT

v_call: TRBV30
j_call: TRBJ2-7
d_call: NA
clone_size: NA
cdr3_aa: CAWTGLSGPYEQYF
cdr3_nt: TGTGCCTGGACAGGGCTTAGCGGACCCTACGAGCAGTACTTC

v_call: TRBV7-2
j_call: TRBJ2-1
d_call: NA
clone_size: NA
cdr3_aa: CASSSVTGPHNEQFF
cdr3_nt: TGTGCCAGCAGCTCGGTAACCGGGCCACACAATGAGCAGTTCTTC

v_call: TRBV7-3
j_call: TRBJ2-1
d_call: NA
clone_size: NA
cdr3_aa: CASSLRQIGTEQFF
cdr3_nt: TGTGCCAGCAGCTTGCGTCAAATAGGGACTGAGCAGTTCTTC